This T cell receptor beta chain stems from a study of Tregs in tolerant kidney transplant recipients (dated by TCRdb to between 2017 and 2020). Describing the broader study: Before combined kidney and bone marrow transplantation, this study identified donor-specific regulatory T cells using TCRbeta sequencing and then followed those same cells after transplant. TCRbeta repertoire sequencing was used in a few healthy controls to compare several methods for expanding Tregs specific for an allogeneic donor.

Unstimulated Tregs (CD4+CD25+CD127-), CD4+ non-Tregs (CD4+CD25-), CD4 and CD8 cells were FACS-sorted from thawed PBMCs. Healthy control blood was obtained either as purchased buffy coats or from healthy volunteers. Healthy control blood was processed to PBMCs with a Ficoll density gradient and then cryopreserved, whereas patient PBMCs were collected both before and after transplant. Genomic DNA was extracted from sorted cells with the QIAGEN DNeasy Blood and Tissue Kit for TCRbeta CDR3 sequencing. High-throughput TCRbeta CDR3 sequencing was carried out commercially through immunoSEQ, with PCR amplification with bias correction and internal controls included. In the authors' own workflow: Unique productive TCRbeta sequences were defined by CDR3 nucleotide sequence where primers matched, and otherwise by CDR3 amino acid sequence together with Vbeta and Jbeta genes. As a correction for sorting error, sequences shared between sorted populations at a frequency ratio of 2:1 or less were discarded, and the remaining shared sequences were assigned to the higher population. Donor-reactive sequences were defined as at least 5-fold expanded in CFSE-low cells versus unstimulated cells, with frequency of at least 0.01% in CFSE-low cells. Jensen-Shannon divergence, calculated on the top 100 TCRbeta sequences ranked by frequency, was used to quantify repertoire divergence. For any sample with multiple sequencing runs, sorting error was corrected in each run separately before the runs were pooled. Drawn from immuneACCESS, this table holds only the in-frame rearrangements with V and J called that TCRdb kept. Clones are partly lost; checked studies trace under half to an unresolved V gene and leave the rest unexplained. V and J calls and clone size come straight from that table; D and trimming were deduced from the DNA. This sample comprises tens of thousands of clones, roughly 84% of them detected only once. The top ten clonotypes cover about 4% of the sample.

Reading the germline V gene gives CDR1 SGHVS and CDR2 FQNEAQ. From the cysteine through the phenylalanine, the CDR3 covers 15 amino acids. CDR3 DNA is the only sequence kept; it has 45 bases, read in frame from the first base. V is cut by 3 bases and J by 0 bases, and the space between the germline ends is 8 bases. Beyond this particular receptor, the publication reports: Expanding Tregs with activated donor B cells appeared to identify the most biologically relevant and donor-specific TCRbeta repertoire. The study was limited by small patient numbers, and the findings need validation in larger populations and under other immunosuppression protocols. Biological reproducibility was not directly assessed, although technical replication error appeared to be minimal.

As concerns this clone: The antigen it recognizes is unknown. The input lacks base qualities; no much larger clone sits a single base away.

The sequenced material came from CD4+ T cells from blood. This chain is built from TRBV7-8 and TRBJ1-4, with no confident D gene call. The sequence was collected from a human donor in good health. This receptor has the CDR3 CASSLRSSTNEKLFF. The DNA sequence is as follows: TGTGCCAGCAGCTTGAGGAGTTCAACTAATGAAAAACTGTTTTTT.